This T cell receptor beta chain is from a study of cytomegalovirus exposure and HLA in healthy donors. Findings and caveats of the study: One variant, a missense change in DCLRE1C, was linked in a later analysis to TCR beta V- and J-gene trimming.

Germline V gene lookup returns CDR1 SEHNR and CDR2 FQNEAQ (reference sequence). The CDR3 runs 17 residues. As to this clone: Antigen unknown. An end of the junction differs from the germline gene, which may be a read error.

The PCR was carried out with 60 Vbeta primers and 13 Jbeta primers. The method was immunoSEQ multiplex PCR; TCRdb's version includes in-frame clones alone and lacks a portion of them. Of under 200,000 clones listed, around 80% are singletons. V and J are TRBV7-9 and TRBJ2-2; 13 nucleotides agree with TRBD2. The sequenced sample was PBMCs. This TCR came from a woman between 50 and 59 years old in good health and CMV-seropositive. This CDR3 reads CASSSRLAGGNIGELFF. CDR3 coding DNA: TGTGCCAGCAGCTCCCGACTAGCGGGGGGAAACATCGGGGAGCTGTTTTTT.